Shown below are 29 T cell receptor beta chains from a single sample sequenced in a study of monozygotic twins with cystic fibrosis. Method: immunoSEQ multiplex PCR; TCRdb's copy keeps in-frame clones and lacks some. The data show roughly 13,000 clones, around 89% seen once. Sequenced: blood. The receptor set was obtained from a boy aged 5-17 years with cystic fibrosis.

The chain links TRBV13 to TRBJ2-7, with 12 nucleotides matching TRBD1. Germline lookup yields CDR1 PRHDT and CDR2 FYEKMQ (reference sequence). The CDR3 is 17 residues long. Trimming took 5 bases from V and 5 from J; bases not matched to a gene: 13. This CDR3 reads CASSLASPGQGAHEQYF. CDR3 nucleotide sequence: TGTGCCAGCAGCCTAGCGTCGCCGGGACAGGGGGCCCACGAGCAGTACTTC.

The chain recombines TRBV19 with TRBJ2-7, with 8 bases matching TRBD2. J was trimmed by 2 bases and V by 1 base; bases with no gene match: 4. CDR1 is LNHDA and CDR2 is SQIVND in the germline V gene (reference sequence). CDR3 length: 15 residues. The CDR3 region has the DNA TGTGCCAGTAGTATAGTAAGCGGGAGAACCTACGAGCAGTACTTC. Encoded protein: CASSIVSGRTYEQYF.

This chain uses TRBV6-1 with TRBJ2-7; the D is unclear. There are 13 residues in the CDR3. Between the trimmed V and J ends, which lost 0 bases and 5 bases, there was a span of 8 bases. Germline-derived CDR1 and CDR2 are MNHNS and SASEGT. DNA for the CDR3: TGTGCCAGCAGTGAAGCGCTTTTCCACGAGCAGTACTTC. This gives the protein CASSEALFHEQYF.

The chain uses TRBV4-1 and TRBJ1-5; D possibly corresponds to TRBD1 (6 bases). The V end was cut by 1 base, the J end by 1 base, with 14 bases between. In germline, CDR1 is MGHRA, CDR2 YSYEKL. This CDR3 has 17 amino acids. CDR3 region: CASSQGGGGQSNQPQHF. Written as DNA, the CDR3 is TGCGCCAGCAGCCAAGGGGGGGGCGGGCAGAGCAATCAGCCCCAGCATTTT.

The rearrangement joins TRBV14 to TRBJ1-1; a possible D gene is TRBD1 (6 bases). The CDR3 runs to 15 residues. Trimming took 7 bases from V and 1 from J, leaving 16 bases between them. Germline values: CDR1 SGHDN, CDR2 FVKESK. CDR3 nucleotides: TGTGCCAGCACCAAGAGCGGGACACAGAACACTGAAGCTTTCTTT. Residues: CASTKSGTQNTEAFF.

This clone is a singleton in its sample. J is TRBJ2-1 and V is TRBV30, with 12 bases that match TRBD2. CDR3 size: 16 residues. Germline V gene lookup returns CDR1 GTSNPN and CDR2 SVGIG (reference sequence). J was trimmed by 3 bases and V by 3 bases; bases with no gene match: 6. The chain's CDR3 is CAWSRGLAGHYNEQFF. The CDR3 DNA sequence: TGTGCCTGGAGCCGCGGACTAGCGGGACACTACAATGAGCAGTTCTTC.

The chain employs TRBV30 and TRBJ1-1, with D tentatively TRBD1 (5 bases). This CDR3 has 14 residues. CDR1 and CDR2 (germline): GTSNPN, SVGIG (reference sequence). CDR3 protein: CAYMGVGMNTEAFF. The CDR3 region has the DNA TGTGCTTATATGGGGGTGGGCATGAACACTGAAGCTTTCTTT.

The chain uses TRBV10-2 and TRBJ1-4; the D is unclear. The ends were cut back, 6 bases at V and 8 bases at J, with 10 bases in the middle. The CDR3 is 12 amino acids. From germline, CDR1 is WSHSY and CDR2 SAAADI. The CDR3 sequence: CASSPEREKLFF. The CDR3 DNA follows: TGCGCCAGCAGCCCAGAAAGGGAAAAACTGTTTTTT.

The rearrangement links TRBV10-1 to TRBJ2-7; D tentatively reads TRBD1 or TRBD2 (5 bases each). Between the trimmed V and J ends, which lost 3 bases and 4 bases, there was a span of 13 bases. The CDR3 consists of 14 residues. Germline CDR1 reads WNHNN; CDR2 reads SYGVQD (reference sequence). The CDR3 spells CASSEGLGPYEQYF. As DNA, the CDR3 is TGCGCCAGCAGTGAAGGTTTGGGACCATACGAGCAGTACTTC.

This clone is a singleton in its sample. The chain couples TRBV18 to TRBJ1-2; D remains ambiguous. The CDR3 totals 13 residues. Per germline, CDR1 KGHSH and CDR2 LQKENI. The germline V and J ends were trimmed by 3 bases and 2 bases, with 7 bases remaining between them. The CDR3 reads CASSPGTNYGYTF. The CDR3 DNA reads as TGTGCCAGCTCACCGGGCACAAACTATGGCTACACCTTC. The full variable domain, its missing parts supplied by reference TRBV18 and TRBJ1-2, is NAGVMQNPRHLVRRRGQEARLRCSPMKGHSHVYWYRQLPEEGLKFMVYLQKENIIDESGMPKERFSAEFPKEGPSILRIQQVVRGDSAAYFCASSPGTNYGYTFGSGTRLTVV.

The V and J genes are TRBV19 and TRBJ2-1; TRBD1 agrees at 7 bases. The germline V gene encodes CDR1 LNHDA and CDR2 SQIVND (reference sequence). The CDR3 has 15 amino acids. The trim removed 8 bases at V and 4 bases at J, leaving 11 bases unmatched. The CDR3, as DNA: TGTGCCAGTTCCGACAGGGACGATTCGTACAATGAGCAGTTCTTC. Protein product: CASSDRDDSYNEQFF.

This clone was seen a few times. The chain couples TRBV7-8 to TRBJ1-2, with 7 positions matching TRBD1. V lost 5 bases and J lost 6; bases outside the gene matches: 6. The CDR3 is 13 amino acids. Germline V lookup: CDR1 SGHVS, CDR2 FQNEAQ. The CDR3 bases are TGTGCCAGCAGCCAGTCGGGACAGAATGGCTACACCTTC. Its translation: CASSQSGQNGYTF. The entire variable domain, with the rest obtained from reference TRBV7-8 and TRBJ1-2, is as follows: GAGVSQSPRYKVAKRGQDVALRCDPISGHVSLFWYQQALGQGPEFLTYFQNEAQLDKSGLPSDRFFAERPEGSVSTLKIQRTQQEDSAVYLCASSQSGQNGYTFGSGTRLTVV.

The CDR3: CASSFPPGQANTEAFF. The CDR3 DNA follows: TGTGCCAGTAGTTTCCCGCCGGGACAGGCGAACACTGAAGCTTTCTTT. The chain uses TRBV19 and TRBJ1-1, with 8 bases that match TRBD1. Germline V gives CDR1 LNHDA, CDR2 SQIVND (reference sequence). This CDR3 is built from 16 residues. Trimming removed 5 bases from V and 1 base from J; junction bases left unmatched: 9. Complete variable domain (other parts from reference TRBV19 and TRBJ1-1): DGGITQSPKYLFRKEGQNVTLSCEQNLNHDAMYWYRQDPGQGLRLIYYSQIVNDFQKGDIAEGYSVSREKKESFPLTVTSAQKNPTAFYLCASSFPPGQANTEAFFGQGTRLTVV.

The V call is TRBV27, the J call TRBJ1-2; 10 bases map to TRBD1. This CDR3 spans 13 amino acids. Per the germline V gene, CDR1 is MNHEY and CDR2 is SMNVEV (reference sequence). V lost 9 bases to trimming and J lost 6 bases; unmatched junction nucleotides: 7. As DNA, the CDR3 is TGTGCCAGTAGGTGGGGACAGGGGCATGGCTACACCTTC. It is translated as CASRWGQGHGYTF.

The chain couples TRBV19 to TRBJ1-2; no definite D call. Per germline, CDR1 LNHDA and CDR2 SQIVND (reference sequence). The CDR3 loop spans 14 amino acids. V lost 2 bases to trimming and J lost 3 bases, with 10 bases between them. This chain's CDR3 is CASSIPNGYYGYTF. The DNA of the CDR3 is TGTGCCAGTAGTATACCCAACGGCTACTATGGCTACACCTTC.

The V call is TRBV6-1, the J call TRBJ1-5; 7 positions agree with TRBD1. The germline V gene encodes CDR1 MNHNS and CDR2 SASEGT. The CDR3 spans 13 residues. The V segment lost 6 bases and the J segment 4 bases; nucleotides outside the gene matches: 3. The DNA of the CDR3 is TGTGCCAGCAGGCCGACAGGGAATCAGCCCCAGCATTTT. Its protein product is CASRPTGNQPQHF.

This clone has only a few counts. The chain couples TRBV5-4 to TRBJ1-2; D uncertain. The germline V and J ends were trimmed by 0 bases and 2 bases, with 11 bases remaining between them. From germline, CDR1 is SGHNT and CDR2 YYREEE (reference sequence). CDR3 length: 15 amino acids. The CDR3 coding sequence is TGTGCCAGCAGCTTGGAATCAGGCCGAAACTATGGCTACACCTTC. Its protein is CASSLESGRNYGYTF.

The V and J genes are TRBV10-1 and TRBJ2-2; D is unresolved. Between the trimmed V and J ends, which lost 2 bases and 7 bases, there was a span of 2 bases. The germline gives CDR1 WNHNN, CDR2 SYGVQD (reference sequence). The CDR3 has 11 residues. The CDR3 loop reads CASSEDGELFF. The CDR3 DNA reads TGCGCCAGCAGTGAGGACGGGGAGCTGTTTTTT.

This clone was seen a few times. The chain uses TRBV7-8 and TRBJ2-7; 11 positions match TRBD2. Germline CDR1 and CDR2: SGHVS and FQNEAQ. The V segment lost 4 bases and the J segment 4 bases; nucleotides outside the gene matches: 6. The CDR3 is made up of 15 amino acids. The CDR3 nucleotides read TGTGCCAGCAGCTCCGGCGGGACTAGCGGATACGAGCAGTACTTC. Its translation: CASSSGGTSGYEQYF.

Here the CDR3 reads CASSRSGTGRNLGEQFF. The DNA of the CDR3 is TGTGCCAGCAGCCGATCGGGGACTGGTCGGAATCTGGGTGAGCAGTTCTTC. The chain uses TRBV7-9 and TRBJ2-1; D is perhaps TRBD2 (6 bases). V lost 5 bases and J lost 9, with 26 bases in between. Germline V gene data show CDR1 as SEHNR and CDR2 as FQNEAQ (reference sequence). CDR3 size: 17 residues.

The chain links TRBV2 to TRBJ2-2; D gene ambiguous. The CDR3 has 13 residues. Looked up from germline, CDR1 is SNHLY and CDR2 is FYNNEI. V was trimmed by 3 bases and J by 4 bases, leaving 6 bases between them. The CDR3 sequence is CASSDLLTGELFF. The CDR3 DNA is TGTGCCAGCAGTGATCTGCTCACCGGGGAGCTGTTTTTT.

This chain links TRBV6-5 with TRBJ2-3; D call uncertain. CDR1 MNHEY and CDR2 SVGAGI come from the germline V gene. The CDR3 has 14 residues. Trimming removed 6 bases at V and 5 bases at J, with 15 bases between. The CDR3 protein is CASRTTMLGDTQYF. The CDR3 coding sequence is TGTGCCAGCAGAACAACAATGTTGGGAGATACGCAGTATTTT.

The chain is built from TRBV5-1 and TRBJ2-3, with 11 bases matching TRBD2. J was trimmed by 1 base and V by 1 base; bases with no gene match: 5. Germline CDR1 reads SGHRS; CDR2 reads YFSETQ. This CDR3 has 17 residues. The CDR3: CASSLPLAGGGTDTQYF. The CDR3, as DNA: TGCGCCAGCAGCTTGCCCCTAGCGGGAGGCGGCACAGATACGCAGTATTTT.

This clone came up once. As the CDR3 is not closed by the conserved phenylalanine or tryptophan, this likely results from a read error. The DNA is omitted, as the CDR3 cannot be located on it reliably, and the CDR3 follows TCRdb's listing. This rearrangement joins TRBV6-1 to TRBJ2-7; the table assigns TRBD1, which was not confirmed against the DNA. The CDR3 region is 11 residues in length, termini included. Germline V lookup: CDR1 MNHNS, CDR2 SASEGT. The CDR3 loop is CASSGPGTGDL.

The chain employs TRBV7-8 and TRBJ2-5; D gene uncertain. This CDR3 spans 16 amino acids. V lost 4 bases and J 3 bases, leaving 18 bases between the germline ends. The germline CDR1 and CDR2 sequences are SGHVS and FQNEAQ. CDR3 amino acids: CASSSVLSRIEETQYF. The CDR3 bases are TGTGCCAGCAGCTCCGTTCTAAGCAGGATTGAAGAGACCCAGTACTTC.

The genes are TRBV28 and TRBJ1-3, with D perhaps TRBD1 (5 bases). The CDR3 has 16 residues. The germline V gene encodes CDR1 MDHEN and CDR2 SYDVKM. The germline V and J ends were trimmed by 2 bases and 4 bases, with 15 bases remaining between them. CDR3 DNA: TGTGCCAGCAGTTTAACTTCTGGGGCAGGAGGAAACACCATATATTTT. The encoded protein is CASSLTSGAGGNTIYF.

The chain has TRBV4-1 and TRBJ2-7; 11 positions agree with TRBD2. V dropped 0 bases and J dropped 9; count of bases not matched to a gene: 1. The length of the CDR3 is 13 residues. Germline values: CDR1 MGHRA, CDR2 YSYEKL. CDR3 amino acids: CASSQEGLAAQYF. Here the CDR3 DNA reads TGCGCCAGCAGCCAAGAGGGACTAGCGGCGCAGTACTTC.

The chain links TRBV10-1 to TRBJ2-7; maybe TRBD2 (5 bases). This CDR3 comprises 14 residues. Germline V gene sequence: CDR1 WNHNN, CDR2 SYGVQD (reference sequence). Between the trimmed V and J ends, which lost 0 bases and 5 bases, there was a span of 11 bases. CDR3 coding DNA: TGCGCCAGCAGTGAGTCTTCGGGGAGCGACGAGCAGTACTTC. Protein product: CASSESSGSDEQYF.

The rearrangement joins TRBV7-6 to TRBJ1-1; D is perhaps TRBD1 (5 bases). From germline, CDR1 is SGHVS and CDR2 FNYEAQ. V lost 5 bases, J lost 1 base, and 11 bases lay in between. This CDR3 contains 14 residues. CDR3: CASSPGHTNTEAFF. The DNA of the CDR3 is TGTGCCAGCAGCCCCGGACACACGAACACTGAAGCTTTCTTT.